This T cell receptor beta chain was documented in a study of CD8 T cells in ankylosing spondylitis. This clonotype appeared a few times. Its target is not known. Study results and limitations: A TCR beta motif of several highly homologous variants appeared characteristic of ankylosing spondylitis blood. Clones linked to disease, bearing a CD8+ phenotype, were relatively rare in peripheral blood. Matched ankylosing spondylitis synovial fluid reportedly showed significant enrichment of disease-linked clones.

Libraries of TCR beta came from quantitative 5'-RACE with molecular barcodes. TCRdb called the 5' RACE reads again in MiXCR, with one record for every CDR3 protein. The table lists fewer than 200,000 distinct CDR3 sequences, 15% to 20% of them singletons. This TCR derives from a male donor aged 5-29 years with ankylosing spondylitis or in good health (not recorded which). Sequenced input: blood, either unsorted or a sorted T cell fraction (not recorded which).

The CDR3 bases are TGCAGCGTTGAACAGGGGGCTTTCGAAGCTAACTATGGCTACACCTTC. Translation gives CSVEQGAFEANYGYTF. The gene calls are TRBV29-1 and TRBJ1-2; 8 bases fit TRBD1. The length of the CDR3 is 16 residues. CDR1 and CDR2 from the germline V gene are SQVTM and ANQGSEA. V was pared by 2 bases and J by 0 bases, with 8 bases of the junction left unmatched.